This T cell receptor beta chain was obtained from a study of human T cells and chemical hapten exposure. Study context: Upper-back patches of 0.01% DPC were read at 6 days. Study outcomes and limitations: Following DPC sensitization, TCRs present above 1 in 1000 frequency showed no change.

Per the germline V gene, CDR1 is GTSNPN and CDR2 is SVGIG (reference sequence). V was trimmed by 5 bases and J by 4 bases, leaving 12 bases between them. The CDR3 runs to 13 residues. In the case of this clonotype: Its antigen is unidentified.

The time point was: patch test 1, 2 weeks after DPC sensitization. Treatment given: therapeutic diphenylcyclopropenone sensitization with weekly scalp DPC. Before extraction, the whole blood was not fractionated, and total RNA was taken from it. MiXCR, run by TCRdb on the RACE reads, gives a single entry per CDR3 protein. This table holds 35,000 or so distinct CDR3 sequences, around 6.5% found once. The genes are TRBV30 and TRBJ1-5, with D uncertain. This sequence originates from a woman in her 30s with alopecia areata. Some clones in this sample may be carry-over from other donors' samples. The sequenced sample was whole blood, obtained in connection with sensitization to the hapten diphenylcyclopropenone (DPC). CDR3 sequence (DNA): TGTGCCTGGTCCCCTGGTCCAAATCAGCCCCAGCATTTT. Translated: CAWSPGPNQPQHF.